The 19 T cell receptor beta chains below all came from one sample that was sequenced in a study of neoadjuvant nivolumab and ipilimumab in lung cancer. Generated by immunoSEQ multiplex PCR, the TCRdb table keeps only in-frame clones and is missing some. The sample gives under 15,000 clones, around 70% of which show up once; roughly 24% is in the top ten. The sequencing here drew on peripheral blood, taken after neoadjuvant nivolumab, alone or with ipilimumab, at or shortly before surgery. These receptors originate from an adult with non-small cell lung cancer.

V usage is TRBV6-5 and J usage is TRBJ2-5; 7 positions match TRBD1. CDR1 is MNHEY, CDR2 SVGAGI, per germline. V trimming: 4 bases; J trimming: 5 bases; junction bases outside the gene matches: 10. The length of the CDR3 is 15 residues. The CDR3: CASSSDEGAKETQYF. CDR3 DNA sequence: TGTGCCAGCAGTTCGGACGAGGGGGCTAAGGAGACCCAGTACTTC.

CDR3 region: CASSPDREGKLFF. The CDR3 DNA follows: TGTGCCAGCTCGCCCGACAGGGAGGGAAAACTGTTTTTT. This sequence joins TRBV18 and TRBJ1-4; TRBD1 aligns across 7 bases. Germline loops: CDR1 KGHSH, CDR2 LQKENI. Germline trimming cut 6 bases from V and 10 bases from J; bases unmatched to any gene: 8. The CDR3 runs to 13 residues.

V and J are TRBV6-5 and TRBJ1-2; tentative D call: TRBD1 (6 bases). V was clipped by 5 bases and J by 5 bases, with 12 bases between them. In germline, CDR1 is MNHEY, CDR2 SVGAGI. The CDR3 is 13 amino acids. The CDR3 DNA reads TGTGCCAGCAGTCCACAGGGTACTTATGGCTACACCTTC. It codes for CASSPQGTYGYTF.

V usage is TRBV2 and J usage is TRBJ2-1, with D maybe TRBD1 (5 bases). V lost 5 bases, J lost 1 base, and 12 bases lay in between. The CDR3 contains 15 residues. Per the germline V gene, CDR1 is SNHLY and CDR2 is FYNNEI. For the CDR3, the DNA is TGTGCCAGCAGTAAGACAGTCTATTCCTACAATGAGCAGTTCTTC. Its protein is CASSKTVYSYNEQFF.

Only a few counts were recorded for this clone. V and J are TRBV9 and TRBJ2-3; unclear D gene. The CDR3 runs 12 residues. CDR1 SGDLS and CDR2 YYNGEE come from the germline V gene. V lost 3 bases and J 1 base, leaving 3 bases between the germline ends. The CDR3 bases are TGTGCCAGCAGCGCCCGCACAGATACGCAGTATTTT. It encodes CASSARTDTQYF.

This clone was observed once. The chain has TRBV5-1 and TRBJ2-2, with D possibly TRBD1 on 6 matching bases. V was trimmed by 3 bases and J by 2 bases, leaving 11 bases between them. Per the germline V gene, CDR1 is SGHRS and CDR2 is YFSETQ. The CDR3 spans 15 residues. The CDR3 nucleotides are TGCGCCAGCAGCTCAGGGGTCATAAACACCGGGGAGCTGTTTTTT. It encodes CASSSGVINTGELFF.

In DNA form, the CDR3 reads TGTGCCTGGAGTAGGCGAGGGCGGGGCCTCTACGAGCAGTACTTC. The encoded protein is CAWSRRGRGLYEQYF. The chain recombines TRBV30 with TRBJ2-7, with a possible D match to TRBD2 (6 bases). Germline CDR1 GTSNPN, CDR2 SVGIG (reference sequence). The CDR3 loop spans 15 amino acids. The ends were cut back, 2 bases at V and 3 bases at J, with 17 bases in the middle. Complete variable domain (other parts from reference TRBV30 and TRBJ2-7): SQTIHQWPATLVQPVGSPLSLECTVEGTSNPNLYWYRQAAGRGLQLLFYSVGIGQISSEVPQNLSASRPQDRQFILSSKKLLLSDSGFYLCAWSRRGRGLYEQYFGPGTRLTVT.

The chain recombines TRBV15 with TRBJ2-7, with TRBD2 matching over 11 bases. The V segment lost 6 bases and the J segment 1 base; nucleotides outside the gene matches: 5. This CDR3 has 15 amino acids. CDR1 LNHNV and CDR2 YYDKDF come from the germline V gene (reference sequence). This chain's CDR3 is CATRALAGGSYEQYF. In nucleotides, the CDR3 is TGTGCCACCAGGGCTCTAGCGGGAGGATCCTACGAGCAGTACTTC.

The J gene is TRBJ2-3, the V gene TRBV5-4; D unresolved. V lost 4 bases and J 6 bases, leaving 12 bases between the germline ends. The CDR3 totals 13 residues. CDR1 is SGHNT, CDR2 YYREEE, per germline (reference sequence). The CDR3 bases are TGTGCCAGCAGCCTTGACTTCGCGGATACGCAGTATTTT. Translated, it gives CASSLDFADTQYF.

The rearrangement joins TRBV5-1 to TRBJ2-7, with 7 bases identical to TRBD1. V was clipped by 2 bases and J by 3 bases; unmatched bases: 5. There are 14 residues in the CDR3. The germline V gene has CDR1 SGHRS and CDR2 YFSETQ. The DNA for the CDR3 is TGCGCCAGCAGCTTTAGACAGGGTGGCTACGAGCAGTACTTC. It specifies CASSFRQGGYEQYF.

The chain couples TRBV5-4 to TRBJ1-1; the D gene is possibly TRBD1 (5 bases). Trimming took 3 bases from V and 1 from J, leaving 7 bases between them. CDR1 and CDR2 (germline): SGHNT, YYREEE (reference sequence). The CDR3 runs 13 residues. The CDR3 here is CASSYDRNTEAFF. In nucleotides, the CDR3 is TGTGCCAGCAGCTACGACAGGAACACTGAAGCTTTCTTT.

This clone appeared once. The rearrangement joins TRBV5-5 to TRBJ2-7; D possibly uses TRBD1 or TRBD2 (5 bases each). V shed 4 bases and J shed 0 bases, with 8 bases lying between them. CDR1 and CDR2 (germline): SGHKS, YYEKEE (reference sequence). CDR3 size: 13 residues. The CDR3 protein is CASSRDRSYEQYF. The CDR3 DNA reads TGTGCCAGCAGCCGGGACCGCTCCTACGAGCAGTACTTC.

The genes are TRBV5-1 and TRBJ2-7, with no clear D. V gave up 1 base and J gave up 5 bases, with 7 bases separating them. This CDR3 contains 12 residues. CDR1 is SGHRS and CDR2 is YFSETQ in the germline V gene. The CDR3 DNA is TGCGCCAGCAGCTTGACCCGTCACGAGCAGTACTTC. It encodes CASSLTRHEQYF.

This clone was seen a single time. The chain links TRBV29-1 to TRBJ2-1; unclear D gene. The CDR3 sequence is 12 residues long. The V and J ends lost 7 bases and 3 bases respectively, with 10 bases between them. The germline V gene encodes CDR1 SQVTM and CDR2 ANQGSEA. This CDR3 reads CSGLMYYNEQFF. The CDR3 region has the DNA TGCAGCGGGCTGATGTACTACAATGAGCAGTTCTTC.

As for this clone: Other DNA sequences of this sample code for an identical CDR3. The rearrangement uses TRBV20-1 and TRBJ2-7; no clear D. Between the trimmed V and J ends, which lost 2 bases and 0 bases, there was a span of 2 bases. CDR1 and CDR2 (germline): DFQATT, SNEGSKA (reference sequence). This CDR3 is built from 11 residues. The CDR3 protein is CSARSSYEQYF. The CDR3, as DNA: TGCAGTGCTAGAAGCTCCTACGAGCAGTACTTC.

The chain links TRBV11-2 to TRBJ2-6; possible D gene TRBD2, 5 bases. The CDR3 totals 18 residues. Germline CDR1 is SGHAT and CDR2 is FQNNGV. The ends were cut back, 5 bases at V and 3 bases at J, with 20 bases in the middle. DNA of the CDR3: TGTGCCAGCAGCAGGAGGAGGCTAACCGGGCATGGGGCCAACGTCCTGACTTTC. Its translation is CASSRRRLTGHGANVLTF.

In its sample, this clone was seen a few times. The chain links TRBV29-1 to TRBJ2-3; 9 bases are shared with TRBD1. This CDR3 has 14 amino acids. With 6 bases clipped from V and 2 bases from J, the junction kept 6 bases outside the gene matches. The germline V gene encodes CDR1 SQVTM and CDR2 ANQGSEA. CDR3 DNA sequence: TGCAGCGTATTAGGGACAGGGATCACAGATACGCAGTATTTT. Protein sequence: CSVLGTGITDTQYF.

The rearrangement links TRBV7-9 to TRBJ2-5; 11 bases are shared with TRBD2. The CDR3 spans 14 residues. The V gene end was trimmed by 6 bases and the J gene end by 5 bases; junction bases not matched to a gene: 5. Germline CDR1 reads SEHNR; CDR2 reads FQNEAQ (reference sequence). Here the CDR3 reads CASRPGLAGETQYF. CDR3 DNA: TGTGCCAGCAGACCTGGACTAGCGGGTGAGACCCAGTACTTC.

J is TRBJ2-7 and V is TRBV11-2, with a possible D match to TRBD1 (6 bases). The CDR3 sequence is 14 residues long. Trimming pared 6 bases from V and 2 bases from J, leaving 14 bases between. Germline V gives CDR1 SGHAT, CDR2 FQNNGV. The CDR3 is CASSSQGPAYEQYF. The CDR3 DNA reads TGTGCCAGCAGTTCCCAGGGGCCAGCCTACGAGCAGTACTTC.